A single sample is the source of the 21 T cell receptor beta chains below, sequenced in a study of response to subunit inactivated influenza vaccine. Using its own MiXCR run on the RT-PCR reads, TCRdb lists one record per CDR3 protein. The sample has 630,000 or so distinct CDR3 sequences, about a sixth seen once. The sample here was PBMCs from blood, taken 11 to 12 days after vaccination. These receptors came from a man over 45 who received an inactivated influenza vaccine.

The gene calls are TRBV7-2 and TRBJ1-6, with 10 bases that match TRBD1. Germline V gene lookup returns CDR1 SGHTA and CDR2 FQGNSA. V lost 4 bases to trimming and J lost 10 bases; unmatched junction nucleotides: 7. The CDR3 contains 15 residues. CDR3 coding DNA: TGTGCCAGCAGCTCCGGGACAGGGGTGTCGTCACCCCTCCACTTT. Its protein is CASSSGTGVSSPLHF.

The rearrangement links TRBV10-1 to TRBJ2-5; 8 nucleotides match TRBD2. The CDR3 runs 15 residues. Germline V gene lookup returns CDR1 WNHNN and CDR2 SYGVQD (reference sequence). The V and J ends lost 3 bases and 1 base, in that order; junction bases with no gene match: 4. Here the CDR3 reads CASSESGGPQETQYF. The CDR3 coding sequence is TGCGCCAGCAGTGAATCGGGGGGGCCCCAAGAGACCCAGTACTTC.

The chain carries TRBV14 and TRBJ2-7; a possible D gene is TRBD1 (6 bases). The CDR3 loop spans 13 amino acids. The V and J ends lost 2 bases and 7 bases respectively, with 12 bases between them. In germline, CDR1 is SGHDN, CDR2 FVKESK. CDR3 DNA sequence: TGTGCCAGCAGCCAATATGGGGGCGGGGAGCAGTACTTC. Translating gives CASSQYGGGEQYF.

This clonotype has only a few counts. For the CDR3, the DNA is TGCAGTGCTAGACCATTCGATACGCAGTATTTT. Its translation is CSARPFDTQYF. J is TRBJ2-3 and V is TRBV20-1, with unresolved D. The CDR3 spans 11 residues. V was clipped by 2 bases and J by 6 bases, with 6 bases between them. CDR1 is DFQATT and CDR2 is SNEGSKA in the germline V gene (reference sequence).

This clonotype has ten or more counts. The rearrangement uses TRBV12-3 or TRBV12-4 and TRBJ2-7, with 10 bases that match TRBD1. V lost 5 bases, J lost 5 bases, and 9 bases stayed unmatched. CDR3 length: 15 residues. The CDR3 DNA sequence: TGTGCCAGCAGTCGTGCTGGGACAGGGGTCCACGAGCAGTACTTC. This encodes CASSRAGTGVHEQYF.

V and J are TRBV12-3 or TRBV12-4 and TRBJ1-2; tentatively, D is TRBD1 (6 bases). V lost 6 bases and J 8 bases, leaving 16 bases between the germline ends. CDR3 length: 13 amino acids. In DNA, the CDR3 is TGTGCCAGCAGCCCCACAGGGAGCGTGGGCTACACCTTC. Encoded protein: CASSPTGSVGYTF.

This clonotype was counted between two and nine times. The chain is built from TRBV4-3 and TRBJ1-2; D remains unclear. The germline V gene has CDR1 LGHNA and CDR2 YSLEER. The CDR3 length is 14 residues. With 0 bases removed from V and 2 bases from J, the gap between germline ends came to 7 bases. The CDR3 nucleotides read TGCGCCAGCAGCCAAGAACTGGGGAACTATGGCTACACCTTC. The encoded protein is CASSQELGNYGYTF.

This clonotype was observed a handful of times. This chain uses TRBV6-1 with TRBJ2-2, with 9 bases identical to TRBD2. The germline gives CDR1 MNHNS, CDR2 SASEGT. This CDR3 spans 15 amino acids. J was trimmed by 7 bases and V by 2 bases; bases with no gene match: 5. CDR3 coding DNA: TGTGCCAGCAGTGAATGGCGGGGGGGTGACGGGGAGCTGTTTTTT. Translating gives CASSEWRGGDGELFF.

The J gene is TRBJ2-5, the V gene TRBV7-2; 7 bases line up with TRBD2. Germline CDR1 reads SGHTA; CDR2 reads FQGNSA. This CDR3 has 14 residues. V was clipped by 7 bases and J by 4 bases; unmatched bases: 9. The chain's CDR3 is CASTRGGGTETQYF. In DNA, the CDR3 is TGTGCCAGCACGCGGGGCGGGGGAACAGAGACCCAGTACTTC.

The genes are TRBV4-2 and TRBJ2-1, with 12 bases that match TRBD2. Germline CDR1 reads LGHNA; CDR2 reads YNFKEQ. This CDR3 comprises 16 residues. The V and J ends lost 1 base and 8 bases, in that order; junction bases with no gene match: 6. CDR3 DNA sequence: TGTGCCAGCAGCCAAGCTACTAGCGGGAGGCGGCATGAGCAGTTCTTC. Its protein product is CASSQATSGRRHEQFF.

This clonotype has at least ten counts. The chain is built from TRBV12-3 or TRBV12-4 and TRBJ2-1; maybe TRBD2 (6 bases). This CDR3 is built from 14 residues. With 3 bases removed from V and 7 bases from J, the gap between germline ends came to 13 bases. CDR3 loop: CASSFRTGGNEQFF. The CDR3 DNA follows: TGTGCCAGCAGTTTTAGGACCGGGGGTAATGAGCAGTTCTTC.

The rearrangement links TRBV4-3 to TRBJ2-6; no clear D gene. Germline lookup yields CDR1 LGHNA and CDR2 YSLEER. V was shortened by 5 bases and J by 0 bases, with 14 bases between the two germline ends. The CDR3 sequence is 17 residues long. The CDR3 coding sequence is TGCGCCAGCAGCGAGACTGGTTTCCCCTCTGGGGCCAACGTCCTGACTTTC. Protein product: CASSETGFPSGANVLTF.

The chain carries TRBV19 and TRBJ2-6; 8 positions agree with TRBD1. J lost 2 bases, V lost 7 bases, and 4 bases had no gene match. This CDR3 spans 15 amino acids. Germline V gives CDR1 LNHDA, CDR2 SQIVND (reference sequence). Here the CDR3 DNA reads TGTGCCAGTACCCCGACAGGGGCTGGGGCCAACGTCCTGACTTTC. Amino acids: CASTPTGAGANVLTF.

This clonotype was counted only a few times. The CDR3 nucleotides are TGTGCCAGCAGTTCGCGACGGCACACAGATACGCAGTATTTT. It is translated as CASSSRRHTDTQYF. The chain couples TRBV27 to TRBJ2-3; no definite D call. CDR1 and CDR2 from the germline V gene are MNHEY and SMNVEV (reference sequence). Trimming took 4 bases from V and 2 from J, leaving 10 bases between them. This CDR3 has 14 residues.

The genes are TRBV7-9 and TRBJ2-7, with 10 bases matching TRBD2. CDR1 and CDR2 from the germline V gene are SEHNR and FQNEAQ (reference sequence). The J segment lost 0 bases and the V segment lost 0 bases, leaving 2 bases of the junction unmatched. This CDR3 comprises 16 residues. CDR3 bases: TGTGCCAGCAGCTTAGCTAGCGGGAGGTCCTCCTACGAGCAGTACTTC. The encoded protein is CASSLASGRSSYEQYF.

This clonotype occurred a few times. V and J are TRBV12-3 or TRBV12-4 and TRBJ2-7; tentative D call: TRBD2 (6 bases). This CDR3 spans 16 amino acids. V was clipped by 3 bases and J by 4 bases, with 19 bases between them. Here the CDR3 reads CASSFATWGLAYEQYF. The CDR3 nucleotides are TGTGCCAGCAGTTTTGCAACATGGGGACTGGCTTACGAGCAGTACTTC.

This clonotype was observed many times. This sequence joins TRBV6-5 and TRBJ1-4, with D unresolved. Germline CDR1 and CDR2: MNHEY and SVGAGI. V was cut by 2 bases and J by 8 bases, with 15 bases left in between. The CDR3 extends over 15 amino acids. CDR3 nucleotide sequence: TGTGCCAGCAGTTACGACGGATACCGCCCCGAAAAACTGTTTTTT. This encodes CASSYDGYRPEKLFF.

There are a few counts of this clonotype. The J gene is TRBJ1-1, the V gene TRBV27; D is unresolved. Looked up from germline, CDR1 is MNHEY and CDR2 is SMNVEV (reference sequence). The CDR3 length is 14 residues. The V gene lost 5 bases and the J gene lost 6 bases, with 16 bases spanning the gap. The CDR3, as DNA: TGTGCCAGCAGTCAATCCGCCCCGGCGGCTGAAGCTTTCTTT. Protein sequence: CASSQSAPAAEAFF.

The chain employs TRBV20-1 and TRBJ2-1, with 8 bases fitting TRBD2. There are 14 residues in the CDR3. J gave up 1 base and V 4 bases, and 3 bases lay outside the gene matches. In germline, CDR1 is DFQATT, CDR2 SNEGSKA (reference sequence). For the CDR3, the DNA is TGCAGTGCTAATAGCGGGACTTCCTACAATGAGCAGTTCTTC. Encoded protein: CSANSGTSYNEQFF.

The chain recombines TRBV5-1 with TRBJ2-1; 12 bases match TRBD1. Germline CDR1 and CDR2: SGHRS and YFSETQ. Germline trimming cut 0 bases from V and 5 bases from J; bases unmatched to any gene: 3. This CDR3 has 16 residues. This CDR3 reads CASSLAGQGADNEQFF. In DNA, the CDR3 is TGCGCCAGCAGCTTGGCGGGACAGGGGGCTGACAATGAGCAGTTCTTC.

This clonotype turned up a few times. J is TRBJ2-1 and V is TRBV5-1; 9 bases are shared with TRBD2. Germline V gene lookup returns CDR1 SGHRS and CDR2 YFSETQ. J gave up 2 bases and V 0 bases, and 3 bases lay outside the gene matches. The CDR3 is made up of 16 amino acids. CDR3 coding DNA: TGCGCCAGCAGCTTGGCTGGCGGGGGGGCCTACAATGAGCAGTTCTTC. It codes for CASSLAGGGAYNEQFF.